A single T cell receptor (beta chain) is shown here with its context. The antigen is not known. The data were obtained in a study of tumor-infiltrating lymphocytes in primary liver carcinoma. General observations from the study: Tumor samples exhibited a significantly greater top-250-clone fraction than blood samples (p = 0.039).

The study co-extracted DNA and RNA from 20-30 mg of unsorted bulk tissue. Patients carried chronic HBV infection without prior treatment. Tumors were each sampled at five separate regions. TCR beta cDNA was made from 500 ng total RNA with a constant-region primer. ARM-PCR was slightly modified, and three nested multiplex PCR rounds with it gave rise to the TCR beta libraries. Primers for the first two PCR rounds were TRBV1-TRBV30 forward primers and a C-beta reverse primer (roughly 10 cycles per round). MiXCR, run by TCRdb on the multiplex PCR reads, gives a single entry per CDR3 protein. The repertoire holds about 43,000 distinct CDR3 sequences, with about 73% as singletons. Germline-derived CDR1 and CDR2 are SGHTA and FQGTGA. The CDR3 sequence is 15 residues long. The V and J ends lost 5 bases and 5 bases respectively, with 17 bases between them.

This sequence was found in a man aged 35-49 years with primary liver carcinoma and hepatitis B virus infection. This chain joins TRBV7-3 and TRBJ2-3; weak D call: TRBD1 (6 bases). What was sequenced was liver tumor tissue from sampling region 2. Stated subset: tumor region T2, inferior pole. CDR3 in DNA: TGTGCCAGCAGCATCCCGACAGGTGGCAGAGATACGCAGTATTTT. Translating it yields CASSIPTGGRDTQYF.